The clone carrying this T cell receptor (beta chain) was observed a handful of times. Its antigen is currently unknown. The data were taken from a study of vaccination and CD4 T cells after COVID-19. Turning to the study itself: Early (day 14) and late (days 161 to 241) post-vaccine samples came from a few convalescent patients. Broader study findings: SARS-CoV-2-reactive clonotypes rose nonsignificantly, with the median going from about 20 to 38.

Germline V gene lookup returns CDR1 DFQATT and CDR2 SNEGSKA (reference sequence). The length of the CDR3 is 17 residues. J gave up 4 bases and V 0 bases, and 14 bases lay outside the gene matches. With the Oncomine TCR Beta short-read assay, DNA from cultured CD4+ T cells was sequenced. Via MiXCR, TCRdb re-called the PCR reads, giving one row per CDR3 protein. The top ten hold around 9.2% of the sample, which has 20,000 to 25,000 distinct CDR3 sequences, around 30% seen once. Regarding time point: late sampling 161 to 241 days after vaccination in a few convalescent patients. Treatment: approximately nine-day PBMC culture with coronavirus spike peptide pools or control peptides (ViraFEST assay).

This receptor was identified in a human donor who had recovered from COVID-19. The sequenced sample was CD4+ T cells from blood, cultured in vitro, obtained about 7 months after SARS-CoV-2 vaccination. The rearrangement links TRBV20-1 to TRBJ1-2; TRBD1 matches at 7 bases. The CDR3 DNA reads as TGCAGTGCTAGAGATCCGGTCAGGGGGTCTTCCTTCTATGGCTACACCTTC. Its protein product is CSARDPVRGSSFYGYTF.